Listed here are 21 T cell receptor beta chains from one sample, sequenced in a study of breast tumors, draining lymph nodes, adjacent tissues. TCRdb reprocessed the multiplex PCR reads via MiXCR and lists one record per CDR3 protein. The data contain about 100,000 distinct CDR3 sequences, about 20% of them singletons. Samples came from axillary lymph nodes draining the breast cancer. The sequenced sample consisted of axillary lymph node tissue. The receptors stem from a female donor with breast cancer. Some clones in this sample may be carry-over from other donors' samples.

This clonotype was seen repeatedly, ten times or more. The chain carries TRBV7-9 and TRBJ1-6; tentative D call: TRBD1 (5 bases). In germline, CDR1 is SEHNR, CDR2 FQNEAQ (reference sequence). The V and J ends lost 5 bases and 7 bases respectively, with 18 bases between them. The CDR3 covers 16 residues. The CDR3 region has the DNA TGTGCCAGCAGCCAGGGTTCGGGGCGGAGGAATTCACCCCTCCACTTT. This translates into CASSQGSGRRNSPLHF.

This clonotype has at least ten counts. The rearrangement uses TRBV15 and TRBJ1-2; TRBD1 agrees at 7 bases. The CDR3 sequence is 13 residues long. V shed 5 bases, J shed 4 bases, and the junction held 4 bases outside the gene matches. Per the germline V gene, CDR1 is LNHNV and CDR2 is YYDKDF (reference sequence). The CDR3 coding sequence is TGTGCCACCAGCTCACAGGGGTTCTATGGCTACACCTTC. Translated, it gives CATSSQGFYGYTF. Based on the CDR3 plus reference TRBV15 and TRBJ1-2, the full variable domain is DAMVIQNPRYQVTQFGKPVTLSCSQTLNHNVMYWYQQKSSQAPKLLFHYYDKDFNNEADTPDNFQSRRPNTSFCFLDIRSPGLGDTAMYLCATSSQGFYGYTFGSGTRLTVV.

The rearrangement joins TRBV27 to TRBJ2-1, with TRBD2 matching 7 bases. After removal of 3 bases from V and 1 base from J, the junction contained 6 bases not matched to a gene. The CDR3 is 16 amino acids. Germline V gene lookup returns CDR1 MNHEY and CDR2 SMNVEV (reference sequence). CDR3 DNA: TGTGCCAGCAGTTTGTCGGCGGGAGTGTCCTACAATGAGCAGTTCTTC. This encodes CASSLSAGVSYNEQFF.

This clonotype was seen at least ten times. V gene TRBV15 combines with J gene TRBJ2-5; D unclear. Trimming took 4 bases from V and 5 from J, leaving 20 bases between them. The V gene's germline CDR1 is LNHNV and CDR2 YYDKDF (reference sequence). This CDR3 contains 16 residues. The CDR3 reads CATSNPLRTHGETQYF. The CDR3 coding sequence is TGTGCCACCAGCAACCCCTTAAGGACCCACGGGGAGACCCAGTACTTC.

This clonotype was detected ten times or more. J is TRBJ2-1 and V is TRBV7-2; D gene unclear. Germline V gene sequence: CDR1 SGHTA, CDR2 FQGNSA. This CDR3 spans 12 amino acids. Between the trimmed V and J ends, which lost 2 bases and 7 bases, there was a span of 6 bases. CDR3 DNA: TGTGCCAGCAGCTTAATCTGGAATGAGCAGTTCTTC. It encodes CASSLIWNEQFF. The full variable domain, rest sourced from reference TRBV7-2 and TRBJ2-1, is GAGVSQSPSNKVTEKGKDVELRCDPISGHTALYWYRQSLGQGLEFLIYFQGNSAPDKSGLPSDRFSAERTGGSVSTLTIQRTQQEDSAVYLCASSLIWNEQFFGPGTRLTVL.

CDR3 residues: CASRGGGPVRETQYF. CDR3 nucleotides: TGTGCCAGCAGAGGGGGGGGGCCGGTTCGGGAGACCCAGTACTTC. This chain links TRBV28 with TRBJ2-5; TRBD2 is a possible D gene (7 bases). Germline lookup yields CDR1 MDHEN and CDR2 SYDVKM. Trimming cost V 6 bases and J 5 bases, with 19 bases left between them. The CDR3 has 15 residues.

This clonotype was observed at least ten times. This chain joins TRBV20-1 and TRBJ2-3, with 8 positions matching TRBD2. CDR1 is DFQATT, CDR2 SNEGSKA, per germline (reference sequence). CDR3 length: 13 residues. The V segment lost 4 bases and the J segment 3 bases; nucleotides outside the gene matches: 3. The CDR3 protein is CSATREGTDTQYF. CDR3 coding DNA: TGCAGTGCTACCCGGGAGGGAACAGATACGCAGTATTTT.

Comments on this clonotype: An end of the junction does not agree with germline; a read error may underlie this. The rearrangement joins TRBV11-3 to TRBJ2-1; perhaps TRBD1 as D (6 bases). This CDR3 region has 15 residues. Per the germline V gene, CDR1 is SGHNT and CDR2 is YENEEA. The CDR3 sequence: CASSLGGRKDNEQSF. The CDR3 DNA follows: TGTGCCAGCAGCCTAGGGGGACGGAAAGACAATGAGCAGTCCTTC.

This clonotype was counted ten times or more. The V and J genes are TRBV2 and TRBJ2-3; 10 positions agree with TRBD1. The J segment lost 1 base and the V segment lost 6 bases, leaving 1 base of the junction unmatched. In germline, CDR1 is SNHLY, CDR2 FYNNEI. The CDR3 contains 14 residues. The CDR3 bases are TGTGCCAGCAGGACAGGGGGCGGCACAGATACGCAGTATTTT. Amino acid sequence: CASRTGGGTDTQYF. Variable domain in full (rest from reference TRBV2 and TRBJ2-3): EPEVTQTPSHQVTQMGQEVILRCVPISNHLYFYWYRQILGQKVEFLVSFYNNEISEKSEIFDDQFSVERPDGSNFTLKIRSTKLEDSAMYFCASRTGGGTDTQYFGPGTRLTVL.

This clonotype was recorded at least ten times. As DNA, the CDR3 is TGTGCCAGCAGCCAACTCCCTGTTGAGCCTTGGAACTATGGCTACACCTTC. It yields the protein CASSQLPVEPWNYGYTF. The V call is TRBV14, the J call TRBJ1-2; D gene ambiguous. From germline, CDR1 is SGHDN and CDR2 FVKESK. The CDR3 is 17 residues long. Between the trimmed V and J ends, which lost 2 bases and 2 bases, there was a span of 18 bases.

The table lists this clonotype with many counts. The chain has TRBV29-1 and TRBJ1-3; tentatively, D is TRBD1 (6 bases). Trimming pared 0 bases from V and 2 bases from J, leaving 8 bases between. The CDR3 extends over 14 amino acids. In germline, CDR1 is SQVTM, CDR2 ANQGSEA. Here the CDR3 DNA reads TGCAGCGTTGAAGACGGGGGGCCTGGAAACACCATATATTTT. It yields the protein CSVEDGGPGNTIYF.

In regard to this clonotype: A much larger clone differs from this one at a single base, so this may be a read error. No conserved phenylalanine or tryptophan ends this CDR3, so it is likely a read error. The CDR3 DNA reads TGTGCCAGCAGCCAGAGGGAGGGTGAGGGTCAGCCCCAGCATCTT. Translated: CASSQREGEGQPQHL. The chain is built from TRBV4-2 and TRBJ1-5; D gene ambiguous. The CDR3 is made up of 15 amino acids. The germline V gene encodes CDR1 LGHNA and CDR2 YNFKEQ. With 3 bases removed from V and 6 bases from J, the gap between germline ends came to 15 bases.

This clonotype was observed many times. The chain recombines TRBV5-5 with TRBJ2-7, with TRBD1 as a possible D gene (6 bases). CDR1 and CDR2 (germline): SGHKS, YYEKEE (reference sequence). CDR3 length: 15 amino acids. V dropped 0 bases and J dropped 0 bases, with 10 bases sitting between them. The CDR3 sequence is CASSLAGESSYEQYF. Written as DNA, the CDR3 is TGTGCCAGCAGCTTGGCAGGGGAGAGCTCCTACGAGCAGTACTTC. The variable domain in full, completed from reference TRBV5-5 and TRBJ2-7, reads DAGVTQSPTHLIKTRGQQVTLRCSPISGHKSVSWYQQVLGQGPQFIFQYYEKEERGRGNFPDRFSARQFPNYSSELNVNALLLGDSALYLCASSLAGESSYEQYFGPGTRLTVT.

This clonotype came up many times. V gene TRBV6-5 combines with J gene TRBJ1-3; D gene uncertain. Looked up from germline, CDR1 is MNHEY and CDR2 is SVGAGI. The CDR3 has 15 amino acids. V lost 2 bases and J 0 bases, leaving 8 bases between the germline ends. The CDR3 region has the DNA TGTGCCAGCAGTTACGGAGGCCACTCTGGAAACACCATATATTTT. It codes for CASSYGGHSGNTIYF.

With regard to this clonotype: A much bigger clone sits one base away, suggesting this may be a read error. The chain has TRBV3-1 and TRBJ2-5; no clear D gene. The CDR3 is made up of 12 amino acids. The germline V gene has CDR1 LGHDT and CDR2 YNNKEL (reference sequence). The CDR3 DNA reads TGTGCCAGCAGCCAAGTGAGAGAGACCCAGCACTTC. As protein: CASSQVRETQHF.

Worth noting for this clonotype: A read error is possible here, since a much larger clone lies one base away. CDR3 protein: CASSPDRVDEELFF. The CDR3, as DNA: TGCGCCAGCAGCCCGGACAGGGTTGATGAAGAACTGTTTTTT. J is TRBJ1-4 and V is TRBV5-1; 8 bases are a match to TRBD1. Germline CDR1 is SGHRS and CDR2 is YFSETQ. The CDR3 loop spans 14 amino acids.

This clonotype was observed at least ten times. In nucleotides, the CDR3 is TGTGCCAGCAGCCTTCCGGGACAGGGTCCCTACGAGCAGTACTTC. This codes for CASSLPGQGPYEQYF. The chain recombines TRBV5-4 with TRBJ2-7, with 9 bases fitting TRBD1. CDR3 size: 15 residues. After removal of 4 bases from V and 2 bases from J, the junction contained 7 bases not matched to a gene. Germline CDR1 is SGHNT and CDR2 is YYREEE (reference sequence).

CDR3 sequence: CASSFGTSGRATDTQYF. In nucleotides, the CDR3 is TGTGCCAGCAGTTTCGGGACTAGCGGGAGGGCCACAGATACGCAGTATTTT. The chain couples TRBV28 to TRBJ2-3; 16 bases are shared with TRBD2. This CDR3 spans 17 amino acids. V trimming: 3 bases; J trimming: 2 bases; junction bases outside the gene matches: 2. The V gene's germline CDR1 is MDHEN and CDR2 SYDVKM.

This clonotype was seen many times. The chain links TRBV6-5 to TRBJ2-5; D may match TRBD1 or TRBD2 (5 bases each). Trimming took off 5 bases at V and 5 bases at J, with 12 bases between the two ends. The CDR3 totals 13 residues. Germline V gives CDR1 MNHEY, CDR2 SVGAGI. DNA of the CDR3: TGTGCCAGCAGTGGCTCCGGGACGGAGACCCAGTACTTC. This codes for CASSGSGTETQYF.

This clonotype was detected many times. This chain joins TRBV10-3 and TRBJ2-1; D unresolved. This CDR3 is 13 amino acids long. Deletions cut 0 bases from V and 9 bases from J, with 9 bases between. The germline CDR1 and CDR2 sequences are ENHRY and SYGVKD. CDR3 coding DNA: TGTGCCATCAGTGAGTCACAATCGGGTGAGCAGTTCTTC. It encodes CAISESQSGEQFF.

This clonotype was seen repeatedly, ten times or more. V and J are TRBV7-3 and TRBJ2-3, with no clear D. The CDR3 extends over 15 amino acids. In germline, CDR1 is SGHTA, CDR2 FQGTGA. Trimming removed 4 bases from V and 2 bases from J, with 13 bases in between. CDR3 residues: CASSSLGRFTDTQYF. The CDR3, as DNA: TGTGCCAGCAGCTCTCTTGGTCGATTCACAGATACGCAGTATTTT.